These 9 T cell receptor beta chains were all obtained from the same sample, sequenced in a study of radiation and T cells in renal cell carcinoma. Time point in this sample: blood 2 weeks post-SBRT. The treatment: 15 Gy SBRT to primary tumor, nephrectomy 4 weeks later. Produced via immunoSEQ multiplex PCR; TCRdb's table is partial and in-frame only. Here the sample spans over 60,000 clones, roughly four fifths being singletons. This sample comprised blood, obtained from a patient whose treatment included radiotherapy and nephrectomy. These receptors came from a man aged 55 to 70 with renal cell carcinoma.

The rearrangement links TRBV2 to TRBJ1-2, with TRBD1 as a possible D gene (6 bases). This CDR3 spans 13 amino acids. CDR1 and CDR2 (germline): SNHLY, FYNNEI. The ends were cut back, 5 bases at V and 6 bases at J, with 13 bases in the middle. CDR3 amino acids: CASSQTPGDGYTF. The CDR3 DNA is TGTGCCAGCAGTCAAACCCCAGGGGATGGCTACACCTTC.

The chain recombines TRBV7-2 with TRBJ1-4; perhaps TRBD1 as D (5 bases). V gave up 5 bases and J gave up 0 bases, with 10 bases separating them. CDR1 SGHTA and CDR2 FQGNSA come from the germline V gene. There are 15 residues in the CDR3. The chain's CDR3 is CASSLRGTTNEKLFF. The CDR3 DNA follows: TGTGCCAGCAGCCTCCGGGGGACAACTAATGAAAAACTGTTTTTT.

The J gene is TRBJ1-2, the V gene TRBV28, with 7 positions matching TRBD1. The length of the CDR3 is 12 residues. The V segment lost 5 bases and the J segment 7 bases; nucleotides outside the gene matches: 4. Germline CDR1 is MDHEN and CDR2 is SYDVKM. CDR3: CASSDRVGGYTF. The CDR3, as DNA: TGTGCCAGCAGTGACAGGGTTGGTGGCTACACCTTC.

This clone is a singleton in its sample. This rearrangement joins TRBV5-1 to TRBJ2-5, with D perhaps matching TRBD2 (6 bases). V was shortened by 0 bases and J by 2 bases, with 14 bases between the two germline ends. Germline loops: CDR1 SGHRS, CDR2 YFSETQ. The CDR3 length is 16 residues. CDR3 nucleotides: TGCGCCAGCAGCTTGGGATCGGGGGTCAATCAAGAGACCCAGTACTTC. Protein: CASSLGSGVNQETQYF.

This clone has a handful of counts. The V gene is TRBV30, the J gene TRBJ1-1; D is perhaps TRBD1 (5 bases). V gave up 6 bases and J gave up 4 bases, with 15 bases separating them. The CDR3 length is 13 residues. Per germline, CDR1 GTSNPN and CDR2 SVGIG (reference sequence). The CDR3 loop reads CACGEGDFTEAFF. CDR3 DNA: TGTGCCTGTGGAGAAGGGGACTTCACTGAAGCTTTCTTT. Looking up the rest from reference TRBV30 and TRBJ1-1 gives the full variable domain: SQTIHQWPATLVQPVGSPLSLECTVEGTSNPNLYWYRQAAGRGLQLLFYSVGIGQISSEVPQNLSASRPQDRQFILSSKKLLLSDSGFYLCACGEGDFTEAFFGQGTRLTVV.

The CDR3 here is CASSQGWERPNYGYTF. The CDR3, as DNA: TGTGCCAGCAGCCAAGGGTGGGAGAGACCTAACTATGGCTACACCTTC. The chain combines TRBV5-5 with TRBJ1-2, with no clear D. This CDR3 is 16 amino acids long. Trimming pared 4 bases from V and 0 bases from J, leaving 16 bases between. Germline-derived CDR1 and CDR2 are SGHKS and YYEKEE (reference sequence).

This clone occurred a few times. In nucleotides, the CDR3 is TGTGCCAGCAGCTTAGAGTCCGGGACAGAAGCTTTCTTT. As protein: CASSLESGTEAFF. The chain employs TRBV11-3 and TRBJ1-1, with D possibly being TRBD1 (6 bases). CDR1 and CDR2 (germline): SGHNT, YENEEA. V was pared by 0 bases and J by 8 bases, with 10 bases between. The CDR3 runs 13 residues. The full variable domain, in which reference TRBV11-3 and TRBJ1-1 provide the parts outside the CDR3, is EAGVVQSPRYKIIEKKQPVAFWCNPISGHNTLYWYLQNLGQGPELLIRYENEEAVDDSQLPKDRFSAERLKGVDSTLKIQPAELGDSAVYLCASSLESGTEAFFGQGTRLTVV.

This chain links TRBV6-6 with TRBJ1-1; 11 nucleotides agree with TRBD1. The J segment lost 0 bases and the V segment lost 7 bases, leaving 7 bases of the junction unmatched. CDR1 MNHNY and CDR2 SVGAGI come from the germline V gene (reference sequence). The CDR3 consists of 16 residues. CDR3 sequence reads: CASKWTGGVMNTEAFF. The CDR3 nucleotides read TGTGCCAGCAAGTGGACAGGGGGCGTCATGAACACTGAAGCTTTCTTT.

The chain carries TRBV7-2 and TRBJ2-1; TRBD1 agrees at 9 bases. CDR3 length: 16 amino acids. Trimming removed 1 base from V and 5 bases from J; junction bases left unmatched: 6. Per the germline V gene, CDR1 is SGHTA and CDR2 is FQGNSA. Here the CDR3 reads CASSLVGDRDNNEQFF. The CDR3 bases are TGTGCCAGCAGCTTAGTAGGGGACAGGGACAACAATGAGCAGTTCTTC.